The clone carrying this TCR beta chain was seen once. The sample comes from a study of blood T cell repertoires in COVID-19. Looking at the study overall: PBMCs, B-cell-depleted T cells, or T cells were the source of the cDNA or gDNA that made up the material.

This CDR3 has 15 residues. V trimming: 8 bases; J trimming: 9 bases; junction bases outside the gene matches: 11. CDR1 LGHDT and CDR2 YNNKEL come from the germline V gene (reference sequence). Sequencing was performed with immunoSEQ multiplex PCR; in TCRdb, only in-frame clones are kept and a portion is missing. The sample yields 200,000 to 250,000 clones, 86% seen once. Sample: PBMCs or T cells enriched from blood (not recorded which). The chain recombines TRBV3-1 (or the pseudogene TRBV3-2) with TRBJ2-1; 12 nucleotides agree with TRBD2. The receptor's source is a woman between 45 and 65 years old who had recovered from COVID-19. In nucleotides, the CDR3 is TGTGCCAGCGGCCTCCGACTAGCGGGAGTGGGTGAGCAGTTCTTC. Protein: CASGLRLAGVGEQFF.